This TCR beta chain was profiled in a study of molecular identifiers for immune sequencing clone quantification. Input for naive CD8 libraries was roughly 19,000 to 1,000,000 sorted cells; the RNA fraction used was 10%, 30% or 50%. CD8+CD4-CCR7+CD45RA+ sorting gave the naive CD8 T cells. Each CDR3 protein gets one entry after TCRdb re-called the PCR reads with MiXCR. The table has some 580,000 distinct CDR3 sequences, approximately 24% seen once. Study-wide findings and caveats: Shared barcodes on identical TCR molecules could underestimate the sizes of highly expanded clones.

About this clonotype itself: Its specificity is not known.

Trimming pared 0 bases from V and 3 bases from J, leaving 14 bases between. The V gene's germline CDR1 is MGHRA and CDR2 YSYEKL. The CDR3 is 16 amino acids. The clonotype comes from a human donor in good health. Some libraries in this study had Jurkat cell RNA spiked in. Material for sequencing was naive CD8+ T cells from blood, with Jurkat cell RNA spiked in. Specified subset: FACS-sorted CD8+CD4-CCR7+CD45RA+ naive T cells. This chain uses TRBV4-1 with TRBJ1-1; TRBD1 is a possible D gene (5 bases). In DNA, the CDR3 is TGCGCCAGCAGCCAAGAAGGTGGGTGGGGGTACACTGAAGCTTTCTTT. Amino acids: CASSQEGGWGYTEAFF.